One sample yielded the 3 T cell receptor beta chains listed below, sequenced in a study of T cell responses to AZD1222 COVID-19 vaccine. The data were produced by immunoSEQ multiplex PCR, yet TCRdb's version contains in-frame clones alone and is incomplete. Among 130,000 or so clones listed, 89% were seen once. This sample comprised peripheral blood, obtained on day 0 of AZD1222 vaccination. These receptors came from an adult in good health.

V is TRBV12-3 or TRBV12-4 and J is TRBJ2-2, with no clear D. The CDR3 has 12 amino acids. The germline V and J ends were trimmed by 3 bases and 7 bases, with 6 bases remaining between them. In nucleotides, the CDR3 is TGTGCCAGCAGTTTTCTGGTCGGGGAGCTGTTTTTT. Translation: CASSFLVGELFF.

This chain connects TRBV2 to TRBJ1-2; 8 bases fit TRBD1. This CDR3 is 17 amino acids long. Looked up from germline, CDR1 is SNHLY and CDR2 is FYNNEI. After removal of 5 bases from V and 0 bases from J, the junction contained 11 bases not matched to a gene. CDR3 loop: CASSSDRDESSNYGYTF. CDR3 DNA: TGTGCCAGCAGTTCGGACAGGGATGAGAGTTCTAACTATGGCTACACCTTC.

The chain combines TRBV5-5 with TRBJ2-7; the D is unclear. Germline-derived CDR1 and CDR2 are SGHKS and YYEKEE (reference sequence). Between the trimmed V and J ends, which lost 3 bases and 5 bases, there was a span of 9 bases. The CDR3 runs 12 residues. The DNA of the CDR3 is TGTGCCAGCAGCTATGGACCGAACGAGCAGTACTTC. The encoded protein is CASSYGPNEQYF.